This T cell receptor beta chain was captured in a study of blood T cell repertoires in COVID-19. Background on the study: Material from acute and convalescent COVID-19 was sourced from the United States, Italy and Spain.

Seattle patients were enrolled while actively infected and followed longitudinally. Authors' analysis steps: Amplified reference gene primers provided the basis for estimating nucleated cell counts. The repertoire was sequenced with immunoSEQ multiplex PCR; TCRdb's copy has only in-frame clones and lacks some. The DNA was the basis for D and trimming; V, J and clone size are from that table. The table has about 200,000 clones, roughly 94% seen once. The CDR3 totals 15 residues. Losses at the gene ends were 7 bases for V and 3 bases for J; bases not matched to a gene: 11. Looked up from germline, CDR1 is MNHEY and CDR2 is SMNVEV (reference sequence). The table lists this clone with a count of one.

Sequenced: peripheral blood. This receptor was obtained from a man aged 25 to 40 with COVID-19, enrolled during active disease. The rearrangement uses TRBV27 and TRBJ1-2; 7 bases line up with TRBD1. The CDR3 coding sequence is TGTGCCAGCACCAGTGATAACAGGGGACACTATGGCTACACCTTC. Encoded protein: CASTSDNRGHYGYTF.